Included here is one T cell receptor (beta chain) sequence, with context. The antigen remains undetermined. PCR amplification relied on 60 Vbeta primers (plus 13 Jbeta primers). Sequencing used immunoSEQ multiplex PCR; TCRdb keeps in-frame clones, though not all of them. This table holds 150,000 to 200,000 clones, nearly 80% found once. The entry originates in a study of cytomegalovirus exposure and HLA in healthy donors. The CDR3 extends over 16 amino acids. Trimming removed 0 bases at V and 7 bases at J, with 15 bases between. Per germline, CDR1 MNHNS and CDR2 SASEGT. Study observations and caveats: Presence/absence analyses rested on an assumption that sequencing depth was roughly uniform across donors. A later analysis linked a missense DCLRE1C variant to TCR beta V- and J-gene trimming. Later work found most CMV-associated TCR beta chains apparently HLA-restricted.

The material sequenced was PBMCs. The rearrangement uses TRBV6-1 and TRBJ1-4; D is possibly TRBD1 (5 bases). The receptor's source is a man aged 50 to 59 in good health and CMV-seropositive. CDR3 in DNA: TGTGCCAGCAGTGAAGCGAGACAGATCATAGGTGAAAAACTGTTTTTT. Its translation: CASSEARQIIGEKLFF.